This note documents a single T cell receptor (beta chain) sequence. Its antigen is still unknown. There are no base qualities to consult, and no much larger clone falls within one base. This sample was included in a study of blood T cell repertoires in COVID-19 (dated by TCRdb to 2019 to 2021). As for the study more broadly: Recovered participants in ImmuneRACE Cohort 3 were defined by two consecutive negative NP/OP PCR tests, clearance by a healthcare professional, or resolution of symptoms. Collaborator samples came from the United States, Italy and Spain and covered acute and convalescent phases of COVID-19. The prospective study material was composed of cDNA or gDNA derived from T cells, B-cell-depleted T cells, or PBMCs. Subjects who had been exposed to COVID-19, were actively infected with it, or had recovered from it provided the deeply sampled blood TCRbeta repertoires that made up the dataset. The repertoires were released in a freely available public database meant as a resource for research on the immune response to SARS-CoV-2. The samples were drawn from two sources: the first 160 participants of the ongoing ImmuneRACE study, and 1,000 to 1,500 subjects contributed by 6 global collaborators. The sample metadata nearly always contained a de-identified subject ID, COVID-19 status, age in years and sex. Where available, HLA class I and class II types were taken from metadata supplied by the sample provider and were not determined by assay-based typing. Paper-wide results and their limitations: The amount of clinical and demographic metadata varied by source and participant and was provided uncurated.

TCRbeta CDR3 regions were amplified from genomic DNA using the immunoSEQ Assay, a bias-controlled multiplex PCR. Turning to the authors' computational methods: Within the assay, amplification of reference gene primers was used to estimate how many nucleated cells each sample contained. Sequence reads were collapsed and filtered to measure the absolute abundance of every unique TCRbeta CDR3 rearrangement. Productive Simpson clonality was computed per sample as the square root of Simpson's diversity index over productive rearrangements. TCRdb obtained this table from immuneACCESS and retained in-frame rearrangements with V and J assigned. These tables miss some clones; where compared with another copy, unresolved V genes account for less than half of the shortfall, and the remainder is unexplained. The V and J calls and clone size are taken from that table; D and trimming were inferred from the DNA. This sample is represented by 200,000 to 250,000 clones; 70% to 90% of them were singletons. About 3.1% of the sample is in the top ten clones.

Participants in the prospective study were enrolled through a virtual design, were aged roughly 18 to 100 years, and lived in fewer than 30 United States geographic areas. Cohort assignment in the prospective study relied on participant-reported clinical history from a screening survey and a study questionnaire. Mobile phlebotomists in the prospective study collected whole blood, serum and a nasopharyngeal or oropharyngeal swab from every participant. Participants in the prospective study had the option to provide additional blood draws and questionnaires over an approximately 2-month period. Before DNA extraction, blood samples from the prospective study were shipped at room temperature or frozen. V is pared back by 2 bases and J by 2 bases, with 11 bases lying between the germline termini. The CDR1 and CDR2 encoded by the germline V gene (reference sequence) are SEHNR and FQNEAQ. The CDR3 goes from the cysteine to the phenylalanine over 15 residues. CDR3 DNA only is kept here, 45 bases in frame from base 1.

This receptor chain uses TRBV7-9 and TRBJ2-3; TRBD1 could be the D gene, as 6 bases match. The receptor comes from a woman between 50 and 59 years old in a cohort exposed to, infected with or recovered from COVID-19 (not recorded which). The sample taken for sequencing was PBMCs or T cells enriched from blood (not recorded which). The CDR3 protein is CASSLTTGFTDTQYF. The bases are TGTGCCAGCAGCTTAACCACAGGGTTCACAGATACGCAGTATTTT.